This entry is about one T cell receptor (beta chain). The data stem from a study of cytomegalovirus exposure and HLA in healthy donors. The PCR was carried out with 60 Vbeta primers and 13 Jbeta primers. Per the original data handling: Later, an analysis found some 80 million unique TCR beta chains, and approximately 10 million of these were shared. This table comes from immunoSEQ multiplex PCR, and its TCRdb copy is limited to in-frame clones, with some not included. V and J calls and clone size follow that table, whereas D and trimming were derived from the DNA. The table lists some 160,000 clones, roughly 80% of them singletons. Germline V lookup: CDR1 SEHNR, CDR2 FQNEAQ (reference sequence). CDR3 length: 14 amino acids. The germline V and J ends were trimmed by 1 base and 4 bases, with 9 bases remaining between them.

The sequenced sample was PBMCs. The chain recombines TRBV7-9 with TRBJ2-3, with D possibly being TRBD1 (5 bases). The sequence was collected from a boy aged 2 to 10 in good health and CMV-seronegative. CDR3 coding DNA: TGTGCCAGCAGCTTAGATCAGGGTGCAGATACGCAGTATTTT. Protein product: CASSLDQGADTQYF.